The entry below describes one T cell receptor (beta chain). The record originates from a study of blood T cell repertoires in COVID-19. Measured with immunoSEQ multiplex PCR; TCRdb has only the in-frame clones, and not every one. The table has 250,000 to 350,000 clones, about 93% seen once. Trimming at V came to 4 bases and at J to 0 bases, leaving 4 bases not matched to a gene. This CDR3 comprises 17 residues. Germline CDR1 is SGHRS and CDR2 is YFSETQ. Patients from Seattle were sampled longitudinally, starting during active infection. The sequence was collected from a woman between 25 and 40 years old with COVID-19, enrolled during active disease. Material: peripheral blood. The rearrangement uses TRBV5-1 and TRBJ2-3; 14 bases match TRBD2. The CDR3, as DNA: TGCGCCAGCAGCCCACGACTAGCGGGAGGGAGCACAGATACGCAGTATTTT. It encodes CASSPRLAGGSTDTQYF.